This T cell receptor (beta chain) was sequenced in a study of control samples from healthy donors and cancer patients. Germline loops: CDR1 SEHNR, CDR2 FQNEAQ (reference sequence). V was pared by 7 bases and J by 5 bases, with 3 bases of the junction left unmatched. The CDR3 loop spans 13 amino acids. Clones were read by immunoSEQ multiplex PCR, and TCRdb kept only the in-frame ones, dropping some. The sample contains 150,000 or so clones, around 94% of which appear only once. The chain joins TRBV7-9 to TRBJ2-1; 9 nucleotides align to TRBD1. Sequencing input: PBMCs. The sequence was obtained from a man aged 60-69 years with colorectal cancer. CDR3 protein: CASTGQGDNEQFF. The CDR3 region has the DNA TGTGCCAGCACGGGACAGGGAGACAATGAGCAGTTCTTC.